This is a list of T cell receptor beta chains from one sample in a study of blood T cell repertoires in COVID-19. TCRdb keeps only in-frame clones here, not all; method: immunoSEQ multiplex PCR. The sample shows about 270,000 clones, roughly 85% of them seen only once. The sample was PBMCs or T cells enriched from blood (not recorded which). The receptors here all came from a woman between 50 and 59 years old with acute COVID-19. Each CDR3 is given with its conserved first and last residue. Fields, in order: CDR3 protein, CDR3 DNA, clone size, V gene, CDR3 length, J gene, D gene. A D gene is named only where the DNA matches it firmly. Expanded clones get a size class; other rows say once, few or many, or leave the size out.

cdr3_aa: CASSRGQMQNGYTF; cdr3_nt: TGTGCCAGCAGCCGCGGACAGATGCAGAATGGCTACACCTTC; clone_size: -; v_call: TRBV3-1/TRBV3-2; cdr3_length: 14; j_call: TRBJ1-2; d_call: -
cdr3_aa: CASSQVLGTGPREQYF; cdr3_nt: TGTGCCAGCAGCCAGGTTCTAGGGACAGGGCCTCGCGAGCAGTACTTC; clone_size: -; v_call: TRBV4-2; cdr3_length: 16; j_call: TRBJ2-7; d_call: TRBD1
cdr3_aa: CASSRGGANTGELFF; cdr3_nt: TGCGCCAGCAGCCGCGGGGGAGCGAACACCGGGGAGCTGTTTTTT; clone_size: -; v_call: TRBV5-1; cdr3_length: 15; j_call: TRBJ2-2; d_call: TRBD2
cdr3_aa: CASSEGSGYSPLHF; cdr3_nt: TGTGCCAGCAGTGAAGGTTCCGGGTATTCACCCCTCCACTTT; clone_size: once; v_call: TRBV6-1; cdr3_length: 14; j_call: TRBJ1-6; d_call: -
cdr3_aa: CASSELRRDQPQHF; cdr3_nt: TGTGCCAGCAGTGAATTGAGGAGGGACCAGCCCCAGCATTTT; clone_size: -; v_call: TRBV6-1; cdr3_length: 14; j_call: TRBJ1-5; d_call: -
cdr3_aa: CASSQEEYWGDRGARRTGYTF; cdr3_nt: TGTGCCAGCAGCCAAGAGGAGTATTGGGGGGACAGGGGCGCTCGTCGGACAGGCTACACCTTC; clone_size: -; v_call: TRBV14; cdr3_length: 21; j_call: TRBJ1-2; d_call: TRBD1
cdr3_aa: CATSRDKAGAREQYF; cdr3_nt: TGTGCCACCAGCAGAGATAAGGCGGGGGCGAGGGAGCAGTACTTC; clone_size: -; v_call: TRBV15; cdr3_length: 15; j_call: TRBJ2-7; d_call: -
cdr3_aa: CAWSFGRGGRMNEQFF; cdr3_nt: TGTGCCTGGAGTTTCGGGCGGGGGGGCCGTATGAATGAGCAGTTCTTC; clone_size: -; v_call: TRBV30; cdr3_length: 16; j_call: TRBJ2-1; d_call: TRBD2
cdr3_aa: CASDITGELFF; cdr3_nt: TGTGCTAGTGACATCACCGGGGAGCTGTTTTTT; clone_size: -; v_call: TRBV12-5; cdr3_length: 11; j_call: TRBJ2-2; d_call: -
cdr3_aa: CAWSSLDRDFYNEQFF; cdr3_nt: TGTGCCTGGAGTTCATTGGACAGGGACTTCTACAATGAGCAGTTCTTC; clone_size: -; v_call: TRBV30; cdr3_length: 16; j_call: TRBJ2-1; d_call: TRBD1
cdr3_aa: CASSLIGDRGKYEQYF; cdr3_nt: TGTGCCAGCAGCTTAATTGGGGACAGGGGGAAGTACGAGCAGTACTTC; clone_size: -; v_call: TRBV7-8; cdr3_length: 16; j_call: TRBJ2-7; d_call: TRBD1
cdr3_aa: CASSLWGTSNNEQFF; cdr3_nt: TGTGCCAGCAGCCTGTGGGGGACTAGTAACAATGAGCAGTTCTTC; clone_size: -; v_call: TRBV5-8; cdr3_length: 15; j_call: TRBJ2-1; d_call: TRBD2
cdr3_aa: CATARQKDYEQYF; cdr3_nt: TGTGCCACCGCCCGACAAAAGGACTACGAGCAGTACTTC; clone_size: -; v_call: TRBV6-5; cdr3_length: 13; j_call: TRBJ2-7; d_call: -
cdr3_aa: CASSPRQGGYTF; cdr3_nt: TGCGCCAGCAGCCCGAGACAGGGAGGCTACACCTTC; clone_size: -; v_call: TRBV4-3; cdr3_length: 12; j_call: TRBJ1-2; d_call: TRBD1
cdr3_aa: CASSFSSNQPQHF; cdr3_nt: TGTGCCAGCAGTTTTTCTTCCAATCAGCCCCAGCATTTT; clone_size: -; v_call: TRBV12-3/TRBV12-4; cdr3_length: 13; j_call: TRBJ1-5; d_call: -
cdr3_aa: CASSYSTGFNQPQHF; cdr3_nt: TGTGCCAGCAGTTACTCGACGGGATTCAATCAGCCCCAGCATTTT; clone_size: -; v_call: TRBV6-2/TRBV6-3; cdr3_length: 15; j_call: TRBJ1-5; d_call: -
cdr3_aa: CASSQAPLLYNEQFF; cdr3_nt: TGTGCCAGCAGCCAAGCTCCCCTACTGTACAATGAGCAGTTCTTC; clone_size: once; v_call: TRBV3-1/TRBV3-2; cdr3_length: 15; j_call: TRBJ2-1; d_call: -
cdr3_aa: CASTRVTNYGYTF; cdr3_nt: TGTGCCAGCACCAGGGTTACAAACTATGGCTACACCTTC; clone_size: once; v_call: TRBV2; cdr3_length: 13; j_call: TRBJ1-2; d_call: -
cdr3_aa: CASRRQGRYEQYF; cdr3_nt: TGTGCCAGCAGGAGACAGGGGAGGTACGAGCAGTACTTC; clone_size: -; v_call: TRBV27; cdr3_length: 13; j_call: TRBJ2-7; d_call: TRBD1
cdr3_aa: CASSLAYPQTTEAFF; cdr3_nt: TGTGCCAGCAGTTTAGCCTACCCACAGACGACTGAAGCTTTCTTT; clone_size: once; v_call: TRBV27; cdr3_length: 15; j_call: TRBJ1-1; d_call: -
cdr3_aa: CASTTKSGFETQYF; cdr3_nt: TGTGCCAGCACTACCAAATCGGGGTTCGAGACCCAGTACTTC; clone_size: -; v_call: TRBV3-1/TRBV3-2; cdr3_length: 14; j_call: TRBJ2-5; d_call: -
cdr3_aa: CASSLTHLAGGPYEQYF; cdr3_nt: TGTGCCAGCAGCCTAACCCACCTAGCGGGGGGGCCCTACGAGCAGTACTTC; clone_size: -; v_call: TRBV7-6; cdr3_length: 17; j_call: TRBJ2-7; d_call: TRBD2
cdr3_aa: CASSSGTGPNYGYTF; cdr3_nt: TGTGCCAGCAGCTCGGGGACAGGGCCTAACTATGGCTACACCTTC; clone_size: -; v_call: TRBV9; cdr3_length: 15; j_call: TRBJ1-2; d_call: TRBD1
cdr3_aa: CASSVGRGFNQPQHF; cdr3_nt: TGTGCCAGCAGCGTAGGAAGAGGGTTCAATCAGCCCCAGCATTTT; clone_size: -; v_call: TRBV9; cdr3_length: 15; j_call: TRBJ1-5; d_call: -
cdr3_aa: CASSHHRDTNKMGYNEQFF; cdr3_nt: TGTGCCAGCAGCCATCACCGGGACACCAACAAAATGGGATACAATGAGCAGTTCTTC; clone_size: -; v_call: TRBV9; cdr3_length: 19; j_call: TRBJ2-1; d_call: -